This T cell receptor beta chain was recovered during a study of cytomegalovirus exposure and HLA in healthy donors. Study at large: An earlier analysis found some 100 million unique TCR beta sequences from about 179 million T cells. Whole-study results and caveats: A few chains tied to CMV proved CMV antigen-specific in vitro. The investigators catalogued 150 to 200 TCR beta chains as cytomegalovirus-associated.

Trimming removed 3 bases from V and 9 bases from J; junction bases left unmatched: 2. CDR3 length: 12 amino acids. Germline CDR1 and CDR2: MGHDK and SYGVNS. Amplification used 60 Vbeta primers and 13 Jbeta primers. Libraries were prepared by immunoSEQ multiplex PCR; TCRdb keeps only in-frame clonotypes and omits some of them. The repertoire includes 150,000 to 200,000 clones, roughly three quarters of them detected once, and 9.5% to 10% sits in the top ten. With respect to this clone: Its specificity is unknown.

This receptor was taken from a man younger than 30 in good health and CMV-seropositive. Sequencing was done on a sample of PBMCs. The gene calls are TRBV25-1 and TRBJ2-1; 7 bases agree with TRBD2. The CDR3 nucleotides read TGTGCCAGCAGTGAGACTAGCACTGAGCAGTTCTTC. Its translation is CASSETSTEQFF.